These 22 T cell receptor beta chains originate from one sample sequenced in a study of blood T cell repertoires in COVID-19. Profiling relied on immunoSEQ multiplex PCR, and the TCRdb table lists in-frame clones only, not all of them. Here the sample spans a few hundred thousand clones, more than 85% being singletons. What was sequenced was PBMCs or T cells enriched from blood (not recorded which). These receptors came from a woman aged 30 to 39 who had recovered from COVID-19.

The gene calls are TRBV28 and TRBJ1-2, with D maybe TRBD1 (6 bases). Trimming left V 8 bases short and J 4 bases short, with 17 bases between. The CDR3 is 14 residues long. Germline CDR1 is MDHEN and CDR2 is SYDVKM. CDR3 amino acids: CASLIPGHPYGYTF. In DNA form, the CDR3 reads TGTGCCAGCCTAATACCGGGACATCCCTATGGCTACACCTTC.

The J gene is TRBJ2-7, the V gene TRBV7-2; maybe TRBD1 (5 bases). The CDR3 consists of 14 residues. Germline CDR1 reads SGHTA; CDR2 reads FQGNSA. Deletions cut 2 bases from V and 5 bases from J, with 13 bases between. Here the CDR3 DNA reads TGTGCCAGCAGCTTACCAGGGTTTAAGGACGAGCAGTACTTC. It specifies CASSLPGFKDEQYF.

This clone was counted a single time. V and J are TRBV27 and TRBJ2-2, with TRBD2 matching 11 bases. V shed 7 bases and J 5 bases; nucleotides not matched to a gene: 9. From germline, CDR1 is MNHEY and CDR2 SMNVEV (reference sequence). CDR3 size: 16 residues. The CDR3 sequence: CASKLAGALTTGELFF. The CDR3, as DNA: TGTGCCAGCAAACTAGCGGGAGCATTGACAACCGGGGAGCTGTTTTTT.

The gene calls are TRBV29-1 and TRBJ2-5; 8 bases map to TRBD1. CDR3 length: 13 amino acids. V trimming: 6 bases; J trimming: 7 bases; junction bases outside the gene matches: 10. The V gene's germline CDR1 is SQVTM and CDR2 ANQGSEA. CDR3 in DNA: TGCAGCGTGTGGTGGACAGGGATCGCGACCCAGTACTTC. Its protein is CSVWWTGIATQYF.

The genes are TRBV29-1 and TRBJ1-2; no reliable D call. CDR3 length: 13 residues. The germline V and J ends were trimmed by 6 bases and 3 bases, with 14 bases remaining between them. Germline V CDR1 and CDR2: SQVTM, ANQGSEA. CDR3 in DNA: TGCAGCGTGGACCTAGGCGGGGACTATGGCTACACCTTC. This gives the protein CSVDLGGDYGYTF.

V and J are TRBV27 and TRBJ1-6, with 9 bases fitting TRBD1. The CDR3 is 15 residues long. J lost 10 bases, V lost 6 bases, and 10 bases had no gene match. Germline values: CDR1 MNHEY, CDR2 SMNVEV (reference sequence). CDR3 in DNA: TGTGCCAGCAGCCGGGGGGGACAGGGTCGATCACCCCTCCACTTT. This gives the protein CASSRGGQGRSPLHF.

This rearrangement joins TRBV28 to TRBJ2-7; D is perhaps TRBD1 (6 bases). The germline gives CDR1 MDHEN, CDR2 SYDVKM. The ends were cut back, 6 bases at V and 5 bases at J, with 11 bases in the middle. CDR3 length: 12 amino acids. CDR3 amino acids: CASSTRGNEQYF. In nucleotides, the CDR3 is TGTGCCAGCAGCACGAGGGGGAACGAGCAGTACTTC. Using reference TRBV28 and TRBJ2-7 for the parts outside the CDR3, the full variable domain is DVKVTQSSRYLVKRTGEKVFLECVQDMDHENMFWYRQDPGLGLRLIYFSYDVKMKEKGDIPEGYSVSREKKERFSLILESASTNQTSMYLCASSTRGNEQYFGPGTRLTVT.

V gene TRBV3-1 (or the pseudogene TRBV3-2) combines with J gene TRBJ2-7; TRBD2 might be the D (5 bases). The germline V gene has CDR1 LGHDT and CDR2 YNNKEL (reference sequence). The ends were cut back, 0 bases at V and 2 bases at J, with 11 bases in the middle. This CDR3 has 15 residues. CDR3 sequence: CASSQDGPGTYEQYF. CDR3 nucleotide sequence: TGTGCCAGCAGCCAAGACGGTCCGGGAACCTACGAGCAGTACTTC.

V gene TRBV4-1 combines with J gene TRBJ2-7, with 9 bases aligning to TRBD2. The V and J ends lost 0 bases and 4 bases, in that order; junction bases with no gene match: 10. CDR3 size: 17 residues. CDR1 MGHRA and CDR2 YSYEKL come from the germline V gene. CDR3 sequence reads: CASSQEVAGVFYYEQYF. The DNA of the CDR3 is TGCGCCAGCAGCCAAGAAGTAGCGGGAGTCTTCTATTACGAGCAGTACTTC.

The rearrangement uses TRBV2 and TRBJ2-5; 7 nucleotides match TRBD2. The V segment lost 6 bases and the J segment 1 base; nucleotides outside the gene matches: 2. The length of the CDR3 is 13 residues. The V gene's germline CDR1 is SNHLY and CDR2 FYNNEI. The CDR3: CASSSSGQETQYF. CDR3 sequence (DNA): TGTGCCAGCAGCTCTAGCGGCCAAGAGACCCAGTACTTC.

The chain couples TRBV2 to TRBJ2-5; D is perhaps TRBD1 (6 bases). V lost 4 bases and J 0 bases, leaving 15 bases between the germline ends. The CDR3 extends over 16 amino acids. Germline assignment: CDR1 SNHLY and CDR2 FYNNEI. The CDR3 nucleotides are TGTGCCAGCAGTGCCTTCCTCACAGGGCACCAAGAGACCCAGTACTTC. Translating it yields CASSAFLTGHQETQYF.

The chain joins TRBV14 to TRBJ1-1; TRBD1 matches at 9 bases. J lost 1 base, V lost 3 bases, and 6 bases had no gene match. Per germline, CDR1 SGHDN and CDR2 FVKESK. The CDR3 consists of 16 residues. The CDR3 region has the DNA TGTGCCAGCAGCCATGGTCCGGGACAGGGGAACACTGAAGCTTTCTTT. This codes for CASSHGPGQGNTEAFF.

The chain is built from TRBV19 and TRBJ2-7, with unresolved D. CDR1 is LNHDA and CDR2 is SQIVND in the germline V gene (reference sequence). This CDR3 spans 13 amino acids. V dropped 0 bases and J dropped 0 bases, with 3 bases sitting between them. The DNA of the CDR3 is TGTGCCAGTAGTATAGACGGCTCCTACGAGCAGTACTTC. This sequence encodes CASSIDGSYEQYF. Drawing the rest from reference TRBV19 and TRBJ2-7, the complete variable domain is DGGITQSPKYLFRKEGQNVTLSCEQNLNHDAMYWYRQDPGQGLRLIYYSQIVNDFQKGDIAEGYSVSREKKESFPLTVTSAQKNPTAFYLCASSIDGSYEQYFGPGTRLTVT.

The CDR3 spells CASSPQYYGYTF. The CDR3 coding sequence is TGTGCCAGCTCACCTCAGTACTATGGCTACACCTTC. The chain combines TRBV18 with TRBJ1-2; D is uncertain. V lost 3 bases and J lost 3, with 5 bases in between. Germline V gene lookup returns CDR1 KGHSH and CDR2 LQKENI. The CDR3 spans 12 residues.

V gene TRBV11-2 combines with J gene TRBJ2-5; 9 bases map to TRBD2. The CDR3 totals 17 residues. Trimming removed 2 bases from V and 5 bases from J; junction bases left unmatched: 12. The germline V gene encodes CDR1 SGHAT and CDR2 FQNNGV. CDR3 in amino acids: CASSLSTSGYIRETQYF. The CDR3 DNA sequence: TGTGCCAGCAGCTTATCTACTAGCGGGTACATCCGGGAGACCCAGTACTTC.

The V call is TRBV7-8, the J call TRBJ2-3; 12 bases match TRBD2. With V trimmed by 1 base and J by 8 bases, 4 bases remained unmatched. Per germline, CDR1 SGHVS and CDR2 FQNEAQ. The CDR3 is 15 amino acids. The CDR3 region has the DNA TGTGCCAGCAGCTTAGGACTAGCGGGAGTTGTTACGCAGTATTTT. As protein: CASSLGLAGVVTQYF.

The gene calls are TRBV7-9 and TRBJ1-5; TRBD1 might be the D (5 bases). The ends were cut back, 7 bases at V and 1 base at J, with 8 bases in the middle. This CDR3 region has 13 residues. Germline CDR1 and CDR2: SEHNR and FQNEAQ (reference sequence). CDR3 in DNA: TGTGCCAGCACCCCAGGGAGCAATCAGCCCCAGCATTTT. Its translation: CASTPGSNQPQHF.

The V and J genes are TRBV7-9 and TRBJ1-2; possible D gene TRBD1, 5 bases. The CDR3 length is 14 residues. Germline loops: CDR1 SEHNR, CDR2 FQNEAQ (reference sequence). With 5 bases removed from V and 4 bases from J, the gap between germline ends came to 14 bases. CDR3 bases: TGTGCCAGCAGCCCTTCAGGGATTAGCTATGGCTACACCTTC. Translating gives CASSPSGISYGYTF.

The gene calls are TRBV6-2 or TRBV6-3 and TRBJ1-6, with TRBD1 matching over 7 bases. CDR1 MNHEY and CDR2 SVGEGT come from the germline V gene. The V segment lost 6 bases and the J segment 9 bases; nucleotides outside the gene matches: 11. The CDR3 loop spans 15 amino acids. The chain's CDR3 is CASSAPTGFSSPLHF. The DNA of the CDR3 is TGTGCCAGCAGCGCCCCGACAGGGTTCAGTTCACCCCTCCACTTT.

DNA of the CDR3: TGTGCCAGTAGCCTTTCCCGAGGGGCGGGATATAGCAATCAGCCCCAGCATTTT. Its protein is CASSLSRGAGYSNQPQHF. The rearrangement uses TRBV19 and TRBJ1-5; D might be TRBD1 (5 bases). V shed 6 bases and J shed 0 bases, with 21 bases lying between them. CDR3 length: 18 residues. The germline V gene encodes CDR1 LNHDA and CDR2 SQIVND (reference sequence).

The rearrangement joins TRBV2 to TRBJ2-7; weak D call: TRBD2 (6 bases). V lost 6 bases to trimming and J lost 3 bases, with 12 bases between them. This CDR3 is 13 amino acids long. Germline CDR1 and CDR2: SNHLY and FYNNEI. This CDR3 is CASRDDGGYEQYF. In DNA form, the CDR3 reads TGTGCCAGCAGGGACGACGGGGGCTACGAGCAGTACTTC. Complete variable domain (other parts from reference TRBV2 and TRBJ2-7): EPEVTQTPSHQVTQMGQEVILRCVPISNHLYFYWYRQILGQKVEFLVSFYNNEISEKSEIFDDQFSVERPDGSNFTLKIRSTKLEDSAMYFCASRDDGGYEQYFGPGTRLTVT.

V gene TRBV6-5 combines with J gene TRBJ2-7, with D maybe TRBD1 (6 bases). Germline V gene data show CDR1 as MNHEY and CDR2 as SVGAGI. This CDR3 comprises 15 residues. V was clipped by 0 bases and J by 2 bases, with 11 bases between them. The chain's CDR3 is CASSYSTGETYEQYF. The CDR3 DNA is TGTGCCAGCAGTTACTCGACAGGTGAAACCTACGAGCAGTACTTC.